Shown below are 25 T cell receptor beta chains from a single sample sequenced in a study of cytomegalovirus exposure and HLA in healthy donors. PCR employed 60 Vbeta and 13 Jbeta primers. TCRdb's table, derived via immunoSEQ multiplex PCR, lists solely in-frame clones and lacks some. The sample has just over 150,000 clones, roughly 84% seen once. Sequences were obtained from PBMCs. These TCRs come from a man between 18 and 29 years old in good health and CMV-seropositive.

The rearrangement uses TRBV30 and TRBJ1-2, with TRBD1 as a possible D gene (5 bases). Germline-derived CDR1 and CDR2 are GTSNPN and SVGIG (reference sequence). The CDR3 is 16 amino acids. V gave up 0 bases and J gave up 2 bases, with 16 bases separating them. CDR3 nucleotides: TGTGCCTGGAGTGTACTCGGACAAATAAGCAACTATGGCTACACCTTC. Translating it yields CAWSVLGQISNYGYTF.

The chain joins TRBV25-1 to TRBJ1-3; a weak D match, TRBD1 (5 bases). This CDR3 spans 15 amino acids. CDR1 is MGHDK and CDR2 is SYGVNS in the germline V gene. Trimming pared 2 bases from V and 0 bases from J, leaving 8 bases between. CDR3 in DNA: TGTGCCAGCAGTGAAGTAGGGGTCTCTGGAAACACCATATATTTT. It codes for CASSEVGVSGNTIYF.

This CDR3 is CASSRIAGGSTGELFF. Here the CDR3 DNA reads TGCGCCAGCAGCCGCATAGCGGGGGGCTCCACCGGGGAGCTGTTTTTT. This chain uses TRBV4-3 with TRBJ2-2, with 10 bases matching TRBD2. Trimming cost V 4 bases and J 4 bases; bases outside gene matches: 6. The CDR3 consists of 16 residues. Germline V lookup: CDR1 LGHNA, CDR2 YSLEER.

In this sample, this clone turned up once. The J gene is TRBJ2-3, the V gene TRBV9; TRBD2 matches 9 bases. Per germline, CDR1 SGDLS and CDR2 YYNGEE. V shed 4 bases, J shed 4 bases, and the junction held 10 bases outside the gene matches. The CDR3 totals 16 residues. CDR3 protein: CASSQGLAGGPDTQYF. The CDR3 nucleotides read TGTGCCAGCAGCCAGGGTCTCGCGGGGGGGCCAGATACGCAGTATTTT.

Concerning this clone: Other nucleotide sequences from this sample produce the same CDR3. V is TRBV9 and J is TRBJ2-7; 9 bases line up with TRBD1. V shed 0 bases, J shed 2 bases, and the junction held 3 bases outside the gene matches. The germline gives CDR1 SGDLS, CDR2 YYNGEE. The CDR3 sequence is 15 residues long. CDR3 loop: CASSVGGTGPYEQYF. CDR3 bases: TGTGCCAGCAGCGTAGGCGGGACAGGGCCCTACGAGCAGTACTTC.

This clone was observed a single time. V and J are TRBV15 and TRBJ2-5, with D hard to call. The germline V gene has CDR1 LNHNV and CDR2 YYDKDF (reference sequence). The CDR3 covers 10 residues. Deletions cut 8 bases from V and 2 bases from J, with 3 bases between. The CDR3 nucleotides are TGTGCCACCCAACAAGAGACCCAGTACTTC. The encoded protein is CATQQETQYF.

There are a few counts of this clone. The chain is built from TRBV4-3 and TRBJ2-1; the D gene is possibly TRBD2 (6 bases). The V gene lost 4 bases and the J gene lost 7 bases, with 14 bases spanning the gap. The CDR3 has 14 amino acids. From germline, CDR1 is LGHNA and CDR2 YSLEER. CDR3 protein: CASSLTDRGNEQFF. The CDR3 DNA reads TGCGCCAGCAGCCTGACAGACCGGGGGAATGAGCAGTTCTTC.

The rearrangement uses TRBV5-4 and TRBJ1-3; D perhaps matches TRBD1 (5 bases). This CDR3 region has 14 residues. Germline-derived CDR1 and CDR2 are SGHNT and YYREEE (reference sequence). Trimming took 4 bases from V and 0 from J, leaving 8 bases between them. CDR3 protein: CASSPDSSGNTIYF. In DNA form, the CDR3 reads TGTGCCAGCAGCCCCGACAGCTCTGGAAACACCATATATTTT.

This chain links TRBV6-4 with TRBJ2-7, with TRBD2 matching over 12 bases. The CDR3 has 14 amino acids. V lost 6 bases, J lost 4 bases, and 4 bases stayed unmatched. Germline V CDR1 and CDR2: MRHNA, SNTAGT. This CDR3 is CASRRLAGEYEQYF. The CDR3 DNA sequence: TGTGCCAGCAGGAGACTAGCGGGGGAGTACGAGCAGTACTTC.

The chain employs TRBV6-5 and TRBJ1-2, with 7 bases matching TRBD1. V lost 5 bases and J lost 4; bases outside the gene matches: 7. CDR1 is MNHEY, CDR2 SVGAGI, per germline. This CDR3 is built from 14 residues. The CDR3 coding sequence is TGTGCCAGCAGTGGAGGGGGCGCTTTCTATGGCTACACCTTC. Translation: CASSGGGAFYGYTF.

The chain joins TRBV4-2 to TRBJ1-6; 8 nucleotides match TRBD1. This CDR3 is built from 15 residues. The V gene end was trimmed by 3 bases and the J gene end by 9 bases; junction bases not matched to a gene: 7. Germline V gene data show CDR1 as LGHNA and CDR2 as YNFKEQ. CDR3 in amino acids: CASSQPGQGTSPLHF. The CDR3 nucleotides are TGTGCCAGCAGCCAGCCCGGACAGGGTACTTCACCCCTCCACTTT.

This rearrangement joins TRBV7-9 to TRBJ2-7; TRBD1 matches at 7 bases. The V and J ends lost 1 base and 4 bases, in that order; junction bases with no gene match: 7. The CDR3 is made up of 15 amino acids. The germline V gene has CDR1 SEHNR and CDR2 FQNEAQ (reference sequence). CDR3 protein: CASSLEGGASYEQYF. The CDR3 region has the DNA TGTGCCAGCAGCTTAGAAGGGGGCGCATCGTACGAGCAGTACTTC.

V gene TRBV15 combines with J gene TRBJ2-7, with D perhaps matching TRBD2 (5 bases). Germline CDR1 and CDR2: LNHNV and YYDKDF (reference sequence). V lost 1 base and J 6 bases, leaving 10 bases between the germline ends. The CDR3 runs to 13 residues. The CDR3 bases are TGTGCCACCAGCAGAGTGGGAGTCGGCGAGCAGTACTTC. Amino acid sequence: CATSRVGVGEQYF.

This chain uses TRBV30 with TRBJ2-7; 8 bases are a match to TRBD2. This CDR3 region has 14 residues. The germline V gene has CDR1 GTSNPN and CDR2 SVGIG (reference sequence). Trimming removed 0 bases from V and 5 bases from J; junction bases left unmatched: 6. The CDR3 sequence: CAWSVNRGGHEQYF. CDR3 DNA sequence: TGTGCCTGGAGTGTAAACCGGGGGGGTCACGAGCAGTACTTC.

The sample holds a few counts of this clone. This CDR3 reads CASSQAGLQGWYEQYF. The DNA for the CDR3 is TGTGCCAGCAGCCAAGCGGGGTTACAGGGTTGGTACGAGCAGTACTTC. The V and J genes are TRBV4-2 and TRBJ2-7; D might be TRBD1 (6 bases). Between the trimmed V and J ends, which lost 1 base and 4 bases, there was a span of 17 bases. The CDR3 contains 16 residues. Germline assignment: CDR1 LGHNA and CDR2 YNFKEQ.

The chain uses TRBV4-3 and TRBJ2-7; 7 nucleotides agree with TRBD2. Germline V lookup: CDR1 LGHNA, CDR2 YSLEER. This CDR3 comprises 17 residues. The trim removed 0 bases at V and 1 base at J, leaving 9 bases unmatched. CDR3 bases: TGCGCCAGCAGCCAAGATTGGGGGGGTGGTGCGTCCTACGAGCAGTACTTC. As protein: CASSQDWGGGASYEQYF.

This sequence joins TRBV7-3 and TRBJ2-3; 7 positions agree with TRBD2. Looked up from germline, CDR1 is SGHTA and CDR2 is FQGTGA. This CDR3 is built from 14 residues. With V trimmed by 5 bases and J by 7 bases, 9 bases remained unmatched. CDR3 nucleotides: TGTGCCAGCAGCCCTGGGGGGGATCTTAATACGCAGTATTTT. Translating gives CASSPGGDLNTQYF.

The chain uses TRBV2 and TRBJ1-5; TRBD1 is a possible D gene (6 bases). Deletions cut 7 bases from V and 0 bases from J, with 10 bases between. The germline V gene encodes CDR1 SNHLY and CDR2 FYNNEI. CDR3 length: 14 amino acids. CDR3 DNA sequence: TGTGCCAGCAATGTACAGGGTAGCAATCAGCCCCAGCATTTT. Its protein is CASNVQGSNQPQHF.

This sequence joins TRBV5-1 and TRBJ2-7; no definite D call. The V and J ends lost 2 bases and 5 bases respectively, with 11 bases between them. Germline CDR1 is SGHRS and CDR2 is YFSETQ. The CDR3 loop spans 13 amino acids. The CDR3 sequence is CASSFGQRDEQYF. CDR3 nucleotides: TGCGCCAGCAGCTTTGGGCAGAGAGACGAGCAGTACTTC.

The V and J genes are TRBV7-2 and TRBJ2-3, with 9 bases identical to TRBD2. Trimming cost V 4 bases and J 5 bases; bases outside gene matches: 13. The V gene's germline CDR1 is SGHTA and CDR2 FQGNSA. This CDR3 has 17 amino acids. The CDR3 nucleotides read TGTGCCAGCAGCTCCAACGGGAACTTAGCGGGGGTAGATACGCAGTATTTT. It codes for CASSSNGNLAGVDTQYF.

The V and J genes are TRBV5-1 and TRBJ2-7; 7 bases agree with TRBD2. The CDR3 has 15 amino acids. V lost 4 bases and J lost 6; bases outside the gene matches: 13. Germline CDR1 reads SGHRS; CDR2 reads YFSETQ. The CDR3 DNA follows: TGCGCCAGCAGCCCAGCTAGACCGGGGGGACGCGAGCAGTACTTC. As protein: CASSPARPGGREQYF.

The CDR3 here is CASSSSPEGYGYTF. Written as DNA, the CDR3 is TGCGCCAGCAGCTCGAGCCCCGAGGGCTATGGCTACACCTTC. J is TRBJ1-2 and V is TRBV4-1; D unresolved. Trimming left V 5 bases short and J 4 bases short, with 14 bases between. This CDR3 has 14 amino acids. Per germline, CDR1 MGHRA and CDR2 YSYEKL.

This chain joins TRBV11-2 and TRBJ2-7; D not certain. CDR3 length: 13 residues. Trimming left V 3 bases short and J 0 bases short, with 6 bases between. The V gene's germline CDR1 is SGHAT and CDR2 FQNNGV. As DNA, the CDR3 is TGTGCCAGCAGCTTTCGGAGCTCCTACGAGCAGTACTTC. Residues: CASSFRSSYEQYF.

The J gene is TRBJ2-7, the V gene TRBV7-2, with 9 bases matching TRBD1. The junction had 6 bases not matched to a gene; V was cut back by 4 bases and J by 5 bases. This CDR3 contains 14 residues. Germline loops: CDR1 SGHTA, CDR2 FQGNSA. Here the CDR3 DNA reads TGTGCCAGCAGCTCTGGGACAGGGTGGGACGAGCAGTACTTC. It specifies CASSSGTGWDEQYF.

This chain links TRBV6-5 with TRBJ2-3, with TRBD2 matching 7 bases. This CDR3 spans 13 amino acids. Germline CDR1 MNHEY, CDR2 SVGAGI. The ends lost 7 bases at V and 7 bases at J; junction bases unmatched: 8. CDR3: CASTTPGGNTQYF. The CDR3 DNA reads as TGTGCCAGCACAACTCCCGGGGGGAATACGCAGTATTTT.